These T cell receptor beta chains were read from a single sample in a study of patients and donors after allogeneic stem cell transplantation. Via MiXCR, TCRdb re-called the RT-PCR reads, giving one row per CDR3 protein. The sample holds approximately 17,000 distinct CDR3 sequences; 25% to 30% are singletons and the top ten take 35% to 40%. Sequenced sample: blood, either unsorted or a sorted T cell fraction (not recorded which). All receptors derive from a human donor who was either an allogeneic HSCT recipient or a stem cell or donor lymphocyte infusion donor (not recorded which). It is not recorded whose cells these are; they may come from a transplant donor. Each CDR3 is given with its conserved first and last residue. D genes are given only for firm matches. The size entry is marked missing in some rows and otherwise reads once, few, many or a size class.

>TRBV6-5|TRBJ1-3|NA|NA
TGTGCCAGCAGTTACTCAGGGAGCTCTGGAAACACCATATATTTT
CASSYSGSSGNTIYF
>TRBV4-3|TRBJ1-6|NA|NA
TGCGCCAGCAGCCAAGTCGGCCGTGGACGGATGGGCAATTCACCCCTCCACTTT
CASSQVGRGRMGNSPLHF
>TRBV28|TRBJ1-2|NA|many
TGTGCCACGGGCGAAACGGGCTACACCTTC
CATGETGYTF
>TRBV29-1|TRBJ1-2|NA|few
TGCAGCGTTGGAGAGGGGCCCAACTATGGCTACACCTTC
CSVGEGPNYGYTF
>TRBV12-3/TRBV12-4|TRBJ1-2|TRBD1|few
TGTGCCATACGAGAGACAGGGGGTGACTATGGCTACACCTTC
CAIRETGGDYGYTF
>TRBV7-6|TRBJ1-1|TRBD1|NA
TGTGCCAGCAGAGATCCTTCCACAGGGGGCACTGAAGCTTTCTTT
CASRDPSTGGTEAFF
>TRBV2|TRBJ1-2|NA|NA
TGTGCTAGCTCCATGACAGTTCTCTATCGCTACACCTTC
CASSMTVLYRYTF
>TRBV28|TRBJ1-5|NA|NA
TGTGCCAGCAGCCCGCCCGGGGGGGTTAGCAATCAGCCCCAGCATTTT
CASSPPGGVSNQPQHF
>TRBV9|TRBJ1-2|NA|NA
TGTGCCAGCAGCCCCTCTCCGGGCAGCTTCTATGGCTACACCTTC
CASSPSPGSFYGYTF
>TRBV4-1|TRBJ1-1|NA|NA
TGCGCCAGCAGCCAACTTTCTCAGTGGACAGACACTGAAGCTTTCTTT
CASSQLSQWTDTEAFF
>TRBV5-4|TRBJ1-1|NA|few
TGTGCCAGCAGCTTACGACAGGTGAACACTGAAGCTTTCTTT
CASSLRQVNTEAFF
>TRBV18|TRBJ1-1|NA|many
TGTGCCAGCTCACTGACAATACGGGATAGTGAAGCTTTCTTT
CASSLTIRDSEAFF
>TRBV20-1|TRBJ1-1|NA|NA
TGCAGTGCTAGAAAGCCCTGGGACCCAATGACTGAAGCTTTCTTT
CSARKPWDPMTEAFF
>TRBV20-1|TRBJ2-7|TRBD2|once
TGCAGTGCTAGAGTAGGGACTAGCGTCTACGAGCAGTACTTC
CSARVGTSVYEQYF
>TRBV28|TRBJ1-1|TRBD1|NA
TGTGCCAGCAGTTTTCCCGGGACAGGGTACACTGAAGCTTTCTTT
CASSFPGTGYTEAFF
>TRBV5-1|TRBJ2-7|TRBD1|few
TGCGCCAGCAGCTTGCGGGACAGAGAGCGTTACCCCTCCTACGAGCAGTACTTC
CASSLRDRERYPSYEQYF
>TRBV7-9|TRBJ1-5|NA|NA
TGTGCCAGCAGCGGAACTAACAATCAGCCCCAGCATTTT
CASSGTNNQPQHF
>TRBV5-1|TRBJ1-6|NA|NA
TGCGCCAGCAGCTTGGTGGCAGCCCAGAGGCCCCTCCACTTT
CASSLVAAQRPLHF
>TRBV6-5|TRBJ1-1|NA|many
TGTGCCAGCAGACCCGACACCTGGGCGGAGGCTGAAGCTTTCTTT
CASRPDTWAEAEAFF
>TRBV4-2|TRBJ1-5|NA|few
TGTGCCAGCAGCCAGGAGGTTCATCAGCCCCAGCATTTT
CASSQEVHQPQHF
>TRBV5-1|TRBJ1-1|TRBD1|NA
TGCGCCAGCAGCCCGGGGCAGGGGGTCACTGAAGCTTTCTTT
CASSPGQGVTEAFF
>TRBV6-1|TRBJ1-6|NA|NA
TGTGCCAGCGTCTTAGAGGGAAATTCACCCCTCCACTTT
CASVLEGNSPLHF
>TRBV7-2|TRBJ1-4|TRBD1|few
TGTGCCAGCAGCTTAGGAGGACAGGGGAATGAAAAACTGTTTTTT
CASSLGGQGNEKLFF
>TRBV12-3/TRBV12-4|TRBJ1-5|TRBD1|NA
TGTGCCAGCAGTTTTGGCAGGGGGGTTCATCAGCCCCAGCATTTT
CASSFGRGVHQPQHF
>TRBV27|TRBJ1-2|NA|NA
TGTGTTAGTGGAGGGGGTCTCTACGGCTACACCTTC
CVSGGGLYGYTF
>TRBV7-9|TRBJ1-1|NA|many
TGTGCCAGCAGCCCCCTTGGGCAGGGGCGCACTGAAGCTTTCTTT
CASSPLGQGRTEAFF
>TRBV5-1|TRBJ2-1|NA|NA
TGCGCCAGCAGCTTGGGACACCCCCTCAATGAGCAGTTCTTC
CASSLGHPLNEQFF
>TRBV11-2|TRBJ1-2|TRBD1|NA
TGTGCCAGCAGCTTTATACAGGGGTACTATGGCTACACCTTC
CASSFIQGYYGYTF
>TRBV12-3/TRBV12-4|TRBJ1-3|NA|NA
TGTGCCAGCAGCCCCGGTTGGGTGTTTGGAAACACCATATATTTT
CASSPGWVFGNTIYF
>TRBV11-1|TRBJ1-6|TRBD1|NA
TGTGCCAGCAGCGCGGGACAGAAGGGTTCACCCCTCCACTTT
CASSAGQKGSPLHF
>TRBV28|TRBJ1-5|NA|NA
TGTGCCAGCAGCCGGTTCGAGCCCCATCATTTT
CASSRFEPHHF
>TRBV30|TRBJ1-1|TRBD1|many
TGTGCCTGGAGTAAGGGACAGGGAGGGAGGAACACTGAAGCTTTCTTT
CAWSKGQGGRNTEAFF
>TRBV28|TRBJ1-5|TRBD1|few
TGTGCCAGCAGTGATGGGGCCAGGGGGCCTCATCAGCCCCAGCATTTT
CASSDGARGPHQPQHF
>TRBV12-3/TRBV12-4|TRBJ1-5|NA|NA
TGTGCCAGCAGTTTAGCTGGCAGCAATCAGCCCCAGCATTTT
CASSLAGSNQPQHF
>TRBV7-8|TRBJ1-5|TRBD1|NA
TGTGCCAGCAGCCCGAGGCCCTACAGGGGGCCGGGCAGCAATCAGCCCCAGCATTTT
CASSPRPYRGPGSNQPQHF
>TRBV6-5|TRBJ1-5|TRBD1|few
TGTGCCAGCAGTCCTCTGTCCGGACAGGGCGGCAATCAGCCCCAGCATTTT
CASSPLSGQGGNQPQHF
>TRBV9|TRBJ1-1|NA|few
TGTGCCAGCAGCGTACGCCCCGATGGCACTGAAGCTTTCTTT
CASSVRPDGTEAFF
>TRBV12-3/TRBV12-4|TRBJ1-3|NA|NA
TGTGCCAGCAGTGACCCCTCCTGGGCAACCGTCTCTGGAAACACCATATATTTT
CASSDPSWATVSGNTIYF
>TRBV7-2|TRBJ1-6|NA|NA
TGTGCCAGCAGCTTAGTAGGGATGAAGTCACCCCTCCACTTT
CASSLVGMKSPLHF
>TRBV5-6|TRBJ2-5|NA|NA
TGTGCCAGCAGCCCCGGGTGGGCCTCGTCGTCGGAGACCCAGTACTTC
CASSPGWASSSETQYF
>TRBV9|TRBJ2-1|NA|NA
TGTGCCAGCAGCGCGCATACCGGGGTCCGAAATGAGCAGTTCTTC
CASSAHTGVRNEQFF
>TRBV7-9|TRBJ2-3|NA|many
TGTGCCAGCAGCTTAGCTCCCGACAAGGGTCACACAGATACGCAGTATTTT
CASSLAPDKGHTDTQYF
>TRBV20-1|TRBJ2-3|TRBD1|once
TGCAGTGCCGCCGGGCCAGGGGGCTTAGATACGCAGTATTTT
CSAAGPGGLDTQYF